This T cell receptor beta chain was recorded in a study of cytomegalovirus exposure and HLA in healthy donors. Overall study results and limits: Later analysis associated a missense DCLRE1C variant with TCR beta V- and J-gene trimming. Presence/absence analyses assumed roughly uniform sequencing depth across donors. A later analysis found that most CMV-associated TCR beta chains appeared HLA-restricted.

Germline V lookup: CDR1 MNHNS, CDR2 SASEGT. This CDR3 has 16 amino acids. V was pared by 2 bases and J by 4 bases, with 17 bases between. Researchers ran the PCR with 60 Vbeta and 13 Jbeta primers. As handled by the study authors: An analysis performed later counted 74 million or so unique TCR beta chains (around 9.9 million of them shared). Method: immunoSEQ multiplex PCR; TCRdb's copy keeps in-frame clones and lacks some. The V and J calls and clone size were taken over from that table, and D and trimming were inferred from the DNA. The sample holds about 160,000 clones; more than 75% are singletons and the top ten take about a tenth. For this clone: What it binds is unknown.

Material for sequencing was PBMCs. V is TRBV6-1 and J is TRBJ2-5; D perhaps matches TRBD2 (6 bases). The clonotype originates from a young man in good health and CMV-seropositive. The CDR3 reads CASSESGGSLVETQYF. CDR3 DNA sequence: TGTGCCAGCAGTGAAAGTGGGGGGAGTTTAGTAGAGACCCAGTACTTC.